These 26 T cell receptor beta chains were all obtained from the same sample, sequenced in a study of blood T cell repertoires in COVID-19. The table came from immunoSEQ multiplex PCR; TCRdb's copy has only in-frame clones and leaves some out. The repertoire holds more than 100,000 clones, around 87% seen once, with roughly 3.6% in the top ten. Specimen: peripheral blood. Receptors originate from a woman aged 60-75 years with acute or convalescent COVID-19.

This clone was observed once. The chain recombines TRBV5-1 with TRBJ2-1; 7 bases agree with TRBD2. J gave up 5 bases and V 4 bases, and 12 bases lay outside the gene matches. The CDR3 runs 16 residues. Germline V gene data show CDR1 as SGHRS and CDR2 as YFSETQ. The CDR3 reads CASSPGTTAIDNEQFF. In DNA, the CDR3 is TGCGCCAGCAGCCCAGGGACTACAGCCATCGACAATGAGCAGTTCTTC.

This chain links TRBV11-1 with TRBJ2-3; the D is unclear. Germline V gene data show CDR1 as SGHAT and CDR2 as FQDESV (reference sequence). This CDR3 has 15 amino acids. V was trimmed by 3 bases and J by 2 bases, leaving 12 bases between them. The CDR3 is CASSFTAANTDTQYF. The CDR3 bases are TGTGCCAGCAGCTTTACCGCAGCGAACACAGATACGCAGTATTTT.

This clone was seen a handful of times. J is TRBJ1-2 and V is TRBV29-1; D is perhaps TRBD1 (5 bases). Trimming cost V 4 bases and J 4 bases, with 13 bases left between them. Germline CDR1 is SQVTM and CDR2 is ANQGSEA. This CDR3 region has 13 residues. Here the CDR3 reads CSVARAGGYGYTF. DNA of the CDR3: TGCAGCGTTGCCAGGGCGGGGGGCTATGGCTACACCTTC.

The V and J genes are TRBV5-6 and TRBJ2-1; TRBD2 is a possible D gene (5 bases). Germline V gene sequence: CDR1 SGHDT, CDR2 YYEEEE. CDR3 length: 12 amino acids. Trimming removed 0 bases at V and 15 bases at J, with 13 bases between. Here the CDR3 reads CASSLGQRSRFF. For the CDR3, the DNA is TGTGCCAGCAGCTTGGGCCAGCGGAGTCGGTTCTTC.

This clone was seen only a few times. The chain uses TRBV7-8 and TRBJ2-2, with a tentative D call TRBD1 (5 bases). The germline V gene has CDR1 SGHVS and CDR2 FQNEAQ. Between the trimmed V and J ends, which lost 5 bases and 2 bases, there was a span of 15 bases. The CDR3 consists of 16 residues. The CDR3 protein is CASSPPPQGNTGELFF. The CDR3 nucleotides are TGTGCCAGCAGCCCTCCCCCGCAGGGAAACACCGGGGAGCTGTTTTTT. The whole variable domain, remainder taken from reference TRBV7-8 and TRBJ2-2, is GAGVSQSPRYKVAKRGQDVALRCDPISGHVSLFWYQQALGQGPEFLTYFQNEAQLDKSGLPSDRFFAERPEGSVSTLKIQRTQQEDSAVYLCASSPPPQGNTGELFFGEGSRLTVL.

The chain has TRBV7-2 and TRBJ1-2, with 7 positions matching TRBD1. Germline V CDR1 and CDR2: SGHTA, FQGNSA. Trimming cost V 5 bases and J 0 bases; bases outside gene matches: 18. CDR3 length: 19 amino acids. The CDR3 nucleotides are TGTGCCAGCAGCATTTACACTGGCAGGGGGTATCGGGCTAACTATGGCTACACCTTC. As protein: CASSIYTGRGYRANYGYTF.

This clone was detected once. The chain combines TRBV6-5 with TRBJ1-6; 7 bases line up with TRBD1. Germline V gene sequence: CDR1 MNHEY, CDR2 SVGAGI. The CDR3 sequence is 15 residues long. V lost 0 bases, J lost 10 bases, and 6 bases stayed unmatched. The CDR3 DNA is TGTGCCAGCAGTTACTCGAGAGGGGGCTGGTCACCCCTCCACTTT. This encodes CASSYSRGGWSPLHF.

This chain uses TRBV5-1 with TRBJ2-6; 9 bases are shared with TRBD1. The CDR3 sequence is 17 residues long. Germline-derived CDR1 and CDR2 are SGHRS and YFSETQ. Trimming at V came to 4 bases and at J to 0 bases, leaving 5 bases not matched to a gene. CDR3 protein: CASSGGQGFSGANVLTF. The CDR3, as DNA: TGCGCCAGCAGCGGGGGACAGGGATTCTCTGGGGCCAACGTCCTGACTTTC.

J is TRBJ2-1 and V is TRBV7-2; no reliable D call. Germline V lookup: CDR1 SGHTA, CDR2 FQGNSA. V lost 5 bases and J lost 3, with 14 bases in between. The CDR3 covers 15 residues. CDR3: CASSQRSISYNEQFF. CDR3 DNA: TGTGCCAGCAGCCAACGGAGCATAAGCTACAATGAGCAGTTCTTC.

This clone was picked up one time. The genes are TRBV6-6 and TRBJ1-2, with a tentative D call TRBD1 (6 bases). The germline V gene has CDR1 MNHNY and CDR2 SVGAGI (reference sequence). The V end was cut by 5 bases, the J end by 3 bases, with 16 bases between. The CDR3 contains 15 residues. The CDR3 DNA reads TGTGCCAGCAGTCCCGCGGACAGACCCTACTATGGCTACACCTTC. This sequence encodes CASSPADRPYYGYTF.

The chain couples TRBV28 to TRBJ1-5; 10 nucleotides agree with TRBD1. Germline V gene data show CDR1 as MDHEN and CDR2 as SYDVKM. The CDR3 sequence is 14 residues long. The junction had 3 bases not matched to a gene; V was cut back by 3 bases and J by 7 bases. CDR3 in DNA: TGTGCCAGCAGTTTGACAGGGGGCGCACAGCCCCAGCATTTT. This sequence encodes CASSLTGGAQPQHF. The full variable domain, in which reference TRBV28 and TRBJ1-5 provide the parts outside the CDR3, is DVKVTQSSRYLVKRTGEKVFLECVQDMDHENMFWYRQDPGLGLRLIYFSYDVKMKEKGDIPEGYSVSREKKERFSLILESASTNQTSMYLCASSLTGGAQPQHFGDGTRLSIL.

V usage is TRBV19 and J usage is TRBJ2-1; the D gene is possibly TRBD2 (5 bases). Germline V gene data show CDR1 as LNHDA and CDR2 as SQIVND (reference sequence). With 5 bases removed from V and 0 bases from J, the gap between germline ends came to 8 bases. The CDR3 is 14 amino acids. CDR3: CASSSDFSYNEQFF. The CDR3 DNA reads as TGTGCCAGTAGTTCGGACTTCTCCTACAATGAGCAGTTCTTC.

The V and J genes are TRBV28 and TRBJ1-5, with 7 bases identical to TRBD1. V shed 7 bases, J shed 6 bases, and the junction held 9 bases outside the gene matches. The CDR3 runs 14 residues. CDR1 and CDR2 (germline): MDHEN, SYDVKM. CDR3 protein: CASKGQAVGQPQHF. The CDR3 DNA follows: TGTGCCAGCAAAGGACAGGCGGTCGGTCAGCCCCAGCATTTT.

The rearrangement links TRBV7-9 to TRBJ2-3; the match to TRBD2 covers 9 bases. Trimming removed 7 bases from V and 5 bases from J; junction bases left unmatched: 16. CDR3 length: 17 residues. CDR1 is SEHNR, CDR2 FQNEAQ, per germline (reference sequence). DNA for the CDR3: TGTGCCAGCACCCGGGGGGCCTTAGCGGGAGTAATAGATACGCAGTATTTT. Protein product: CASTRGALAGVIDTQYF. The full variable domain, with the rest looked up from reference TRBV7-9 and TRBJ2-3, is DTGVSQNPRHKITKRGQNVTFRCDPISEHNRLYWYRQTLGQGPEFLTYFQNEAQLEKSRLLSDRFSAERPKGSFSTLEIQRTEQGDSAMYLCASTRGALAGVIDTQYFGPGTRLTVL.

V usage is TRBV7-3 and J usage is TRBJ2-1; TRBD2 aligns across 11 bases. The ends lost 5 bases at V and 5 bases at J; junction bases unmatched: 14. This CDR3 is built from 18 residues. Germline-derived CDR1 and CDR2 are SGHTA and FQGTGA. CDR3 protein: CASSPRVTSGSWHNEQFF. The CDR3 DNA follows: TGTGCCAGCAGCCCGAGGGTCACTAGCGGGAGTTGGCACAATGAGCAGTTCTTC.

The rearrangement joins TRBV7-9 to TRBJ2-5; D uncertain. V lost 5 bases to trimming and J lost 2 bases, with 6 bases between them. The CDR3 extends over 12 amino acids. Germline CDR1 is SEHNR and CDR2 is FQNEAQ (reference sequence). The CDR3 region is CASSPTQETQYF. In DNA, the CDR3 is TGTGCCAGCAGCCCGACACAAGAGACCCAGTACTTC. The full variable domain, completed using reference TRBV7-9 and TRBJ2-5, is DTGVSQNPRHKITKRGQNVTFRCDPISEHNRLYWYRQTLGQGPEFLTYFQNEAQLEKSRLLSDRFSAERPKGSFSTLEIQRTEQGDSAMYLCASSPTQETQYFGPGTRLLVL.

The rearrangement joins TRBV4-2 to TRBJ1-5; D is perhaps TRBD1 (5 bases). CDR3 length: 13 amino acids. Per germline, CDR1 LGHNA and CDR2 YNFKEQ. Trimming stripped 0 bases from V and 6 bases from J, with 6 bases between. For the CDR3, the DNA is TGTGCCAGCAGCCAAGATAGGGGTCAGCCCCAGCATTTT. This translates into CASSQDRGQPQHF.

The CDR3 is CASSSGPSNTGELFF. The CDR3 bases are TGTGCCAGCAGCTCTGGGCCCTCGAACACCGGGGAGCTGTTTTTT. The chain recombines TRBV9 with TRBJ2-2; D unresolved. The CDR3 spans 15 residues. Germline-derived CDR1 and CDR2 are SGDLS and YYNGEE. The germline V and J ends were trimmed by 4 bases and 0 bases, with 10 bases remaining between them.

The chain employs TRBV9 and TRBJ1-3; D possibly corresponds to TRBD1 (6 bases). Trimming took 3 bases from V and 0 from J, leaving 10 bases between them. The germline CDR1 and CDR2 sequences are SGDLS and YYNGEE. This CDR3 contains 15 residues. CDR3 nucleotides: TGTGCCAGCAGCGCAGGGGACCGCTCTGGAAACACCATATATTTT. As protein: CASSAGDRSGNTIYF.

The chain couples TRBV29-1 to TRBJ1-1, with D possibly being TRBD1 (5 bases). CDR1 is SQVTM and CDR2 is ANQGSEA in the germline V gene. The CDR3 contains 13 residues. V was clipped by 3 bases and J by 4 bases, with 12 bases between them. CDR3: CSVDQAGGTEAFF. DNA for the CDR3: TGCAGCGTTGATCAGGCGGGGGGCACTGAAGCTTTCTTT.

The rearrangement uses TRBV20-1 and TRBJ2-1; no reliable D call. CDR3 size: 14 residues. V shed 3 bases and J shed 0 bases, with 9 bases lying between them. Germline CDR1 reads DFQATT; CDR2 reads SNEGSKA (reference sequence). The chain's CDR3 is CSASPPGSYNEQFF. The CDR3 DNA follows: TGCAGTGCTAGTCCGCCCGGCTCCTACAATGAGCAGTTCTTC.

The gene calls are TRBV19 and TRBJ1-1, with D possibly TRBD1 on 5 matching bases. Germline V gene lookup returns CDR1 LNHDA and CDR2 SQIVND (reference sequence). Trimming removed 1 base at V and 11 bases at J, with 11 bases between. The CDR3 is made up of 12 amino acids. DNA for the CDR3: TGTGCCAGTAGTATAGCAAGGGGTTGGGCTTTCTTT. It codes for CASSIARGWAFF. Drawing the rest from reference TRBV19 and TRBJ1-1, the complete variable domain is DGGITQSPKYLFRKEGQNVTLSCEQNLNHDAMYWYRQDPGQGLRLIYYSQIVNDFQKGDIAEGYSVSREKKESFPLTVTSAQKNPTAFYLCASSIARGWAFFGQGTRLTVV.

The V gene is TRBV5-4, the J gene TRBJ2-3, with 14 bases matching TRBD2. The CDR3 length is 16 residues. Germline V CDR1 and CDR2: SGHNT, YYREEE (reference sequence). V lost 4 bases, J lost 3 bases, and 4 bases stayed unmatched. The CDR3 is CASSVGTSGRTDTQYF. Written as DNA, the CDR3 is TGTGCCAGCAGCGTCGGGACTAGCGGGAGAACAGATACGCAGTATTTT.

This chain connects TRBV5-1 to TRBJ1-2; no clear D. In germline, CDR1 is SGHRS, CDR2 YFSETQ. Deletions cut 0 bases from V and 7 bases from J, with 10 bases between. The CDR3 totals 13 residues. The CDR3 sequence is CASSLDGGGGYTF. The CDR3 region has the DNA TGCGCCAGCAGCTTGGACGGAGGTGGTGGCTACACCTTC.

The CDR3 protein is CASSPGAGVGYGYTF. CDR3 nucleotides: TGTGCCAGCAGCCCGGGAGCGGGGGTAGGCTATGGCTACACCTTC. The chain joins TRBV5-4 to TRBJ1-2, with D perhaps matching TRBD1 (5 bases). The CDR3 consists of 15 residues. Germline CDR1 is SGHNT and CDR2 is YYREEE (reference sequence). V lost 4 bases to trimming and J lost 4 bases, with 17 bases between them. Based on the CDR3 plus reference TRBV5-4 and TRBJ1-2, the full variable domain is ETGVTQSPTHLIKTRGQQVTLRCSSQSGHNTVSWYQQALGQGPQFIFQYYREEENGRGNFPPRFSGLQFPNYSSELNVNALELDDSALYLCASSPGAGVGYGYTFGSGTRLTVV.

This chain joins TRBV30 and TRBJ2-5; 8 bases map to TRBD2. Trimming cost V 5 bases and J 6 bases; bases outside gene matches: 11. In germline, CDR1 is GTSNPN, CDR2 SVGIG (reference sequence). The CDR3 extends over 14 amino acids. In nucleotides, the CDR3 is TGTGCCTGGGGGAGCGGGAGAGGTTCACAGACCCAGTACTTC. Protein sequence: CAWGSGRGSQTQYF.